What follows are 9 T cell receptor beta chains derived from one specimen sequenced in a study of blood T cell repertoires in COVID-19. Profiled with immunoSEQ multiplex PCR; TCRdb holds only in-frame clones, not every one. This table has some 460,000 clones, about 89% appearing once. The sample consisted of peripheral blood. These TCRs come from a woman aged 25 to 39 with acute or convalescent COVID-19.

The CDR3 here is CASEAGTGGQPQHF. CDR3 DNA sequence: TGTGCCAGCGAAGCCGGGACAGGGGGACAGCCCCAGCATTTT. V usage is TRBV3-1 (or the pseudogene TRBV3-2) and J usage is TRBJ1-5, with 11 bases lining up with TRBD1. Trimming took 8 bases from V and 7 from J; bases not matched to a gene: 7. There are 14 residues in the CDR3. The germline CDR1 and CDR2 sequences are LGHDT and YNNKEL (reference sequence).

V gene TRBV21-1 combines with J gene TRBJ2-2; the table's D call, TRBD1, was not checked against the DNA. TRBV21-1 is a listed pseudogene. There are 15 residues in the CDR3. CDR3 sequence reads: CASSNGQGTAGELFF. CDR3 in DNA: TGTGCCAGCAGCAATGGACAGGGGACCGCCGGGGAGCTGTTTTTT.

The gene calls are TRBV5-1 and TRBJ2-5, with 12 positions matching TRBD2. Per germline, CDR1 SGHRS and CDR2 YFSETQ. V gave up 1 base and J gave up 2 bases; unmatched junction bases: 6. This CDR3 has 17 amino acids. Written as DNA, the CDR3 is TGCGCCAGCAGCTTGATTCTAGCGGGGGGGAAACAAGAGACCCAGTACTTC. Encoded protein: CASSLILAGGKQETQYF.

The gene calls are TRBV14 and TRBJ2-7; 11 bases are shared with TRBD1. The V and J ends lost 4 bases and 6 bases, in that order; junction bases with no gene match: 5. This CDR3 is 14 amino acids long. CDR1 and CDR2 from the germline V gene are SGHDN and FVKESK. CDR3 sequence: CASSPGTGGLEQYF. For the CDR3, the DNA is TGTGCCAGCAGCCCCGGGACAGGGGGGCTCGAGCAGTACTTC.

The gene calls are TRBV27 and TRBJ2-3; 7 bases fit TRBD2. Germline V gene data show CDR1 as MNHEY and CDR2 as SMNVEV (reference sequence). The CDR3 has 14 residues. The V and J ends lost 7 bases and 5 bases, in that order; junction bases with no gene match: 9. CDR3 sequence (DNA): TGTGCCAGCATGGTGGGAGGGGTCAGAGATACGCAGTATTTT. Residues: CASMVGGVRDTQYF.

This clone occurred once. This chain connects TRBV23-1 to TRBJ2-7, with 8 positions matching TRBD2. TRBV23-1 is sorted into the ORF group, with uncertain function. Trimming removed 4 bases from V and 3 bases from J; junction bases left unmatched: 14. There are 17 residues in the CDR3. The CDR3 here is CASSPGGRAPWVYEQYF. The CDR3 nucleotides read TGCGCCAGCAGTCCGGGGGGGAGGGCACCGTGGGTCTACGAGCAGTACTTC.

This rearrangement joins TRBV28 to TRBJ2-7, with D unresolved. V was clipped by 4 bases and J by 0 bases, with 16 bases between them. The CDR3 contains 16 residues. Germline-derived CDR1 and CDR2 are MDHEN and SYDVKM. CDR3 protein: CASSSPASASSYEQYF. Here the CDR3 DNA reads TGTGCCAGCAGTTCCCCGGCGTCAGCGAGCTCCTACGAGCAGTACTTC. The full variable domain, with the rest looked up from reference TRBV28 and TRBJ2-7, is DVKVTQSSRYLVKRTGEKVFLECVQDMDHENMFWYRQDPGLGLRLIYFSYDVKMKEKGDIPEGYSVSREKKERFSLILESASTNQTSMYLCASSSPASASSYEQYFGPGTRLTVT.

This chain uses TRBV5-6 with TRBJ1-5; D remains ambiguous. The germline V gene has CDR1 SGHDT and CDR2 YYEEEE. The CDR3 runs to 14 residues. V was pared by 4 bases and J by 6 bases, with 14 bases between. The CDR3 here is CASSRGLTGQPQHF. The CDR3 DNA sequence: TGTGCCAGCAGCCGTGGCCTAACGGGTCAGCCCCAGCATTTT.

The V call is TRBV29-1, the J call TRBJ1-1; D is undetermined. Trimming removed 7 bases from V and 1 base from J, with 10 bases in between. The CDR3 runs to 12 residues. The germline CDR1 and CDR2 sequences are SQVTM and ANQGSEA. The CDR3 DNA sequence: TGCAGCGCCCAACTCCGGAACACTGAAGCTTTCTTT. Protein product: CSAQLRNTEAFF. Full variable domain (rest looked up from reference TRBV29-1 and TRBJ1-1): SAVISQKPSRDICQRGTSLTIQCQVDSQVTMMFWYRQQPGQSLTLIATANQGSEATYESGFVIDKFPISRPNLTFSTLTVSNMSPEDSSIYLCSAQLRNTEAFFGQGTRLTVV.